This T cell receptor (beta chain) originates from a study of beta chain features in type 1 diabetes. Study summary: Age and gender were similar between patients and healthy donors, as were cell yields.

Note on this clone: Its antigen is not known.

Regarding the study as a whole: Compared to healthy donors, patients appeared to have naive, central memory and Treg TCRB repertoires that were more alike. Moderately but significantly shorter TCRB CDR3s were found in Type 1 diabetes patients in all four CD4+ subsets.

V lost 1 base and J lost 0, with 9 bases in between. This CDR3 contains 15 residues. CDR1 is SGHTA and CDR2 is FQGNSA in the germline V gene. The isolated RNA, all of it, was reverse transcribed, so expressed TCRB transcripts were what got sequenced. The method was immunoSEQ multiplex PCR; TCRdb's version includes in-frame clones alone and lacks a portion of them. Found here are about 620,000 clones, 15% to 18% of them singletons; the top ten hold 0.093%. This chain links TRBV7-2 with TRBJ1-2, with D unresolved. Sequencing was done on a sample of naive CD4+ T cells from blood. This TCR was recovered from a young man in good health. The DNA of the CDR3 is TGTGCCAGCAGCTTAGGACGCGGGGCTAACTATGGCTACACCTTC. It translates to CASSLGRGANYGYTF.